A single sample is the source of the 31 T cell receptor beta chains below, sequenced in a study of cytomegalovirus exposure and HLA in healthy donors. The study ran its PCR with 60 Vbeta and 13 Jbeta primers. Here immunoSEQ multiplex PCR was the method, and the copy in TCRdb shows in-frame clones only, minus some. Of about 110,000 clones detected, 73% appear once; the ten largest clones hold 8.4%. Sequences were obtained from PBMCs. The receptor source for this set is a middle-aged man in good health and CMV-seronegative.

V usage is TRBV7-2 and J usage is TRBJ1-2; D is perhaps TRBD1 (5 bases). Germline assignment: CDR1 SGHTA and CDR2 FQGNSA. The CDR3 runs 13 residues. Trimming cost V 3 bases and J 7 bases, with 12 bases left between them. CDR3 DNA: TGTGCCAGCAGCTTCGGGGGACCTTTTGGCTACACCTTC. This gives the protein CASSFGGPFGYTF.

The gene calls are TRBV5-1 and TRBJ1-1; the D is unclear. The germline V and J ends were trimmed by 4 bases and 1 base, with 17 bases remaining between them. This CDR3 region has 16 residues. CDR1 is SGHRS and CDR2 is YFSETQ in the germline V gene. The CDR3 nucleotides are TGCGCCAGCAGCCGGAGGGCGGGTGGAGAGAACACTGAAGCTTTCTTT. It is translated as CASSRRAGGENTEAFF.

The V and J genes are TRBV11-2 and TRBJ1-2; D ambiguous. Germline-derived CDR1 and CDR2 are SGHAT and FQNNGV. V was trimmed by 2 bases and J by 3 bases, leaving 10 bases between them. CDR3 size: 14 residues. CDR3 nucleotides: TGTGCCAGCAGCTTAACACAGAGACACTATGGCTACACCTTC. It yields the protein CASSLTQRHYGYTF. Full variable domain (missing parts from reference TRBV11-2 and TRBJ1-2): EAGVAQSPRYKIIEKRQSVAFWCNPISGHATLYWYQQILGQGPKLLIQFQNNGVVDDSQLPKDRFSAERLKGVDSTLKIQPAKLEDSAVYLCASSLTQRHYGYTFGSGTRLTVV.

This clone was counted only a few times. The chain employs TRBV4-3 and TRBJ2-7; no clear D gene. The V gene lost 0 bases and the J gene lost 2 bases, with 8 bases spanning the gap. Germline-derived CDR1 and CDR2 are LGHNA and YSLEER. The CDR3 is made up of 14 amino acids. The CDR3 sequence is CASSQELRTYEQYF. The CDR3 DNA follows: TGCGCCAGCAGCCAAGAGCTCAGGACCTACGAGCAGTACTTC.

This clone occurred a few times. V gene TRBV9 combines with J gene TRBJ2-1, with D hard to call. V was pared by 2 bases and J by 0 bases, with 9 bases between. The CDR3 has 15 amino acids. In germline, CDR1 is SGDLS, CDR2 YYNGEE. The CDR3 loop is CASSVGASSYNEQFF. The CDR3 coding sequence is TGTGCCAGCAGCGTGGGCGCGAGCTCCTACAATGAGCAGTTCTTC.

The V call is TRBV18, the J call TRBJ1-6, with D tentatively TRBD1 (5 bases). CDR3 length equals 17 residues. The V and J ends lost 1 base and 0 bases respectively, with 10 bases between them. Germline CDR1 and CDR2: KGHSH and LQKENI. The CDR3 nucleotides read TGTGCCAGCTCACCACTGCAGGGTGACTCCTATAATTCACCCCTCCACTTT. Amino acids: CASSPLQGDSYNSPLHF.

This clone was counted only a few times. This chain connects TRBV19 to TRBJ2-1; tentatively, D is TRBD1 (6 bases). Germline V CDR1 and CDR2: LNHDA, SQIVND (reference sequence). V was pared by 5 bases and J by 0 bases, with 17 bases between. This CDR3 spans 17 amino acids. CDR3 DNA sequence: TGTGCCAGTAGTGCCCCCCGGGACACGAGCTCCTACAATGAGCAGTTCTTC. Amino acids: CASSAPRDTSSYNEQFF. Full variable domain (remainder filled in from reference TRBV19 and TRBJ2-1): DGGITQSPKYLFRKEGQNVTLSCEQNLNHDAMYWYRQDPGQGLRLIYYSQIVNDFQKGDIAEGYSVSREKKESFPLTVTSAQKNPTAFYLCASSAPRDTSSYNEQFFGPGTRLTVL.

The chain employs TRBV4-2 and TRBJ1-5; D call uncertain. This CDR3 has 15 amino acids. The germline V gene encodes CDR1 LGHNA and CDR2 YNFKEQ. Trimming took 1 base from V and 5 from J, leaving 12 bases between them. The CDR3 coding sequence is TGTGCCAGCAGCCAAGTTTATCTCTCGGATCAGCCCCAGCATTTT. As protein: CASSQVYLSDQPQHF.

In this sample, this clone turned up a few times. Other DNA sequences in the sample encode the same CDR3. The V and J genes are TRBV29-1 and TRBJ2-2; TRBD1 aligns across 8 bases. Germline V gene data show CDR1 as SQVTM and CDR2 as ANQGSEA. CDR3 length equals 12 residues. The V segment lost 5 bases and the J segment 4 bases; nucleotides outside the gene matches: 0. CDR3 protein: CSVTGGTGELFF. CDR3 coding DNA: TGCAGCGTTACAGGGGGCACCGGGGAGCTGTTTTTT.

The V and J genes are TRBV7-9 and TRBJ1-1, with D tentatively TRBD1 (6 bases). Germline V gene sequence: CDR1 SEHNR, CDR2 FQNEAQ (reference sequence). Between the trimmed V and J ends, which lost 5 bases and 8 bases, there was a span of 12 bases. This CDR3 spans 12 amino acids. In DNA, the CDR3 is TGTGCCAGCAGCCCACGACAGGTAGAAGCTTTCTTT. It is translated as CASSPRQVEAFF.

V and J are TRBV5-3 and TRBJ1-2; possible D gene TRBD1, 6 bases. TRBV5-3 is marked as an open reading frame, function uncertain. V was cut by 0 bases and J by 3 bases, with 6 bases left in between. This CDR3 contains 13 residues. In DNA form, the CDR3 reads TGTGCCAGAAGCTTGGGACAGGACTATGGCTACACCTTC. This gives the protein CARSLGQDYGYTF.

V is TRBV11-2 and J is TRBJ2-4; 8 bases agree with TRBD1. V lost 0 bases to trimming and J lost 1 base; unmatched junction nucleotides: 11. The CDR3 extends over 19 amino acids. Germline-derived CDR1 and CDR2 are SGHAT and FQNNGV. The CDR3 region is CASSLDLIQGVSAKNIQYF. CDR3 in DNA: TGTGCCAGCAGCTTAGATCTTATACAGGGGGTTTCGGCCAAAAACATTCAGTACTTC.

Only a few counts were recorded for this clone. This sequence joins TRBV4-1 and TRBJ1-1, with a possible D match to TRBD1 (6 bases). The CDR3 is 13 amino acids. V was shortened by 3 bases and J by 5 bases, with 10 bases between the two germline ends. In germline, CDR1 is MGHRA, CDR2 YSYEKL. The CDR3 reads CASSQGARTEAFF. In nucleotides, the CDR3 is TGCGCCAGCAGCCAGGGGGCCCGGACTGAAGCTTTCTTT.

The V call is TRBV9, the J call TRBJ1-1; D is uncertain. Trimming shortened V by 4 bases and J by 1 base, and 11 bases separated the two germline ends. The germline V gene encodes CDR1 SGDLS and CDR2 YYNGEE. This CDR3 is 14 amino acids long. This CDR3 reads CASSREARNTEAFF. The CDR3, as DNA: TGTGCCAGCAGCCGAGAGGCCAGGAACACTGAAGCTTTCTTT.

This sequence joins TRBV5-1 and TRBJ2-6; TRBD2 matches 7 bases. V was pared by 3 bases and J by 0 bases, with 3 bases of the junction left unmatched. Germline V gene sequence: CDR1 SGHRS, CDR2 YFSETQ. The CDR3 loop spans 16 amino acids. The CDR3 bases are TGCGCCAGCAGCTCCGGGGGGAACTCTGGGGCCAACGTCCTGACTTTC. This gives the protein CASSSGGNSGANVLTF.

The chain is built from TRBV7-2 and TRBJ1-6; D unresolved. The ends were cut back, 2 bases at V and 6 bases at J, with 11 bases in the middle. CDR3 length: 15 residues. The germline V gene encodes CDR1 SGHTA and CDR2 FQGNSA. CDR3 DNA sequence: TGTGCCAGCAGCTTATGGGGAGGGTTTAATTCACCCCTCCACTTT. It is translated as CASSLWGGFNSPLHF.

This clone was seen a handful of times. The genes are TRBV10-3 and TRBJ1-2; D is undetermined. Germline CDR1 reads ENHRY; CDR2 reads SYGVKD. CDR3 length: 11 residues. The V and J ends lost 3 bases and 7 bases respectively, with 6 bases between them. This chain's CDR3 is CAISDPSGYTF. In DNA, the CDR3 is TGTGCCATCAGTGACCCCTCTGGCTACACCTTC.

The V gene is TRBV7-2, the J gene TRBJ1-2; TRBD1 aligns across 7 bases. Trimming at V came to 5 bases and at J to 8 bases, leaving 14 bases not matched to a gene. The CDR3 contains 15 residues. Germline values: CDR1 SGHTA, CDR2 FQGNSA. The CDR3 loop is CASSPGPYRGGGYTF. The CDR3 DNA reads as TGTGCCAGCAGCCCGGGCCCCTACAGGGGCGGGGGCTACACCTTC.

DNA of the CDR3: TGTGCCAGCAGCCGCCTCCTGGGACTAGCGGGGTCATTAGATACGCAGTATTTT. Its protein product is CASSRLLGLAGSLDTQYF. The chain employs TRBV9 and TRBJ2-3; 13 nucleotides match TRBD2. V shed 4 bases, J shed 5 bases, and the junction held 13 bases outside the gene matches. The CDR3 spans 18 residues. CDR1 SGDLS and CDR2 YYNGEE come from the germline V gene.

The V gene is TRBV19, the J gene TRBJ2-2, with TRBD1 matching over 9 bases. Per germline, CDR1 LNHDA and CDR2 SQIVND (reference sequence). Unmatched junction bases numbered 11, after V lost 6 bases and J lost 6 bases. The CDR3 has 16 residues. The CDR3 nucleotides are TGTGCCAGTAGACGTCCCGGGACAGGGCGCTCCGGGGAGCTGTTTTTT. Encoded protein: CASRRPGTGRSGELFF.

V gene TRBV2 combines with J gene TRBJ1-2, with D maybe TRBD1 (5 bases). V lost 1 base, J lost 6 bases, and 12 bases lay in between. The CDR3 has 14 amino acids. Germline V gene sequence: CDR1 SNHLY, CDR2 FYNNEI. The CDR3 nucleotides are TGTGCCAGCAGTGAAGTAGCAGGGTGGAATGGCTACACCTTC. Translated: CASSEVAGWNGYTF. Complete variable domain (other parts from reference TRBV2 and TRBJ1-2): EPEVTQTPSHQVTQMGQEVILRCVPISNHLYFYWYRQILGQKVEFLVSFYNNEISEKSEIFDDQFSVERPDGSNFTLKIRSTKLEDSAMYFCASSEVAGWNGYTFGSGTRLTVV.

The gene calls are TRBV27 and TRBJ1-2; 8 nucleotides agree with TRBD1. Looked up from germline, CDR1 is MNHEY and CDR2 is SMNVEV (reference sequence). This CDR3 is built from 15 residues. The V segment lost 5 bases and the J segment 4 bases; nucleotides outside the gene matches: 9. CDR3 sequence reads: CASSPQGARIYGYTF. DNA for the CDR3: TGTGCCAGCAGTCCCCAGGGGGCCAGGATCTATGGCTACACCTTC.

The genes are TRBV5-1 and TRBJ2-7; no definite D call. This CDR3 contains 14 residues. The V end was cut by 0 bases, the J end by 2 bases, with 9 bases between. Germline V gives CDR1 SGHRS, CDR2 YFSETQ. DNA of the CDR3: TGCGCCAGCAGCTTGGACCCGGTCCCCTACGAGCAGTACTTC. Translating gives CASSLDPVPYEQYF. The variable domain in full, completed from reference TRBV5-1 and TRBJ2-7, reads KAGVTQTPRYLIKTRGQQVTLSCSPISGHRSVSWYQQTPGQGLQFLFEYFSETQRNKGNFPGRFSGRQFSNSRSEMNVSTLELGDSALYLCASSLDPVPYEQYFGPGTRLTVT.

V usage is TRBV4-2 and J usage is TRBJ1-5; no firm D call. Germline loops: CDR1 LGHNA, CDR2 YNFKEQ. The V end was cut by 2 bases, the J end by 0 bases, with 8 bases between. This CDR3 is built from 15 residues. The DNA of the CDR3 is TGTGCCAGCAGCCAAACTGGGCGTAGCAATCAGCCCCAGCATTTT. Translation gives CASSQTGRSNQPQHF.

The rearrangement uses TRBV5-4 and TRBJ2-2; a weak D match, TRBD2 (5 bases). V gave up 2 bases and J gave up 3 bases, with 11 bases separating them. Germline assignment: CDR1 SGHNT and CDR2 YYREEE (reference sequence). The CDR3 runs to 15 residues. CDR3 sequence: CASSFGRGYTGELFF. In nucleotides, the CDR3 is TGTGCCAGCAGCTTTGGCCGGGGATACACCGGGGAGCTGTTTTTT.

The chain recombines TRBV7-3 with TRBJ2-1; 11 bases are a match to TRBD2. Trimming took 5 bases from V and 7 from J; bases not matched to a gene: 7. Germline-derived CDR1 and CDR2 are SGHTA and FQGTGA. This CDR3 is built from 15 residues. Written as DNA, the CDR3 is TGTGCCAGCAGCCGTAGCGGGGGGGCATGGAATGAGCAGTTCTTC. Encoded protein: CASSRSGGAWNEQFF.

The chain combines TRBV29-1 with TRBJ2-7; 15 bases map to TRBD2. From germline, CDR1 is SQVTM and CDR2 ANQGSEA. V lost 0 bases to trimming and J lost 4 bases; unmatched junction nucleotides: 4. The CDR3 has 16 residues. The CDR3 region is CSVEDTGTSGGYEQYF. CDR3 DNA sequence: TGCAGCGTTGAAGATACCGGGACTAGCGGGGGGTACGAGCAGTACTTC.

The V gene is TRBV19, the J gene TRBJ2-3; 13 bases are a match to TRBD2. The CDR3 is 19 residues long. V gave up 5 bases and J gave up 0 bases; unmatched junction bases: 11. The V gene's germline CDR1 is LNHDA and CDR2 SQIVND (reference sequence). The CDR3 DNA sequence: TGTGCCAGTAGTGCCACCGGGACTAGCGGGGCAGCTAGCACAGATACGCAGTATTTT. Translation gives CASSATGTSGAASTDTQYF. The variable domain in full, with the rest retrieved from reference TRBV19 and TRBJ2-3, is DGGITQSPKYLFRKEGQNVTLSCEQNLNHDAMYWYRQDPGQGLRLIYYSQIVNDFQKGDIAEGYSVSREKKESFPLTVTSAQKNPTAFYLCASSATGTSGAASTDTQYFGPGTRLTVL.

This clone occurred a few times. The chain links TRBV28 to TRBJ1-3; D is perhaps TRBD1 (6 bases). The CDR3 totals 14 residues. Germline loops: CDR1 MDHEN, CDR2 SYDVKM. V was pared by 4 bases and J by 4 bases, with 11 bases between. The CDR3 loop reads CASSSRGAGNTIYF. The CDR3 nucleotides read TGTGCCAGCAGTTCACGGGGGGCCGGAAACACCATATATTTT.

The V call is TRBV7-6, the J call TRBJ2-1; 11 bases are shared with TRBD1. The V segment lost 0 bases and the J segment 4 bases; nucleotides outside the gene matches: 5. The CDR3 covers 17 residues. CDR1 and CDR2 from the germline V gene are SGHVS and FNYEAQ. The CDR3 region is CASSLAPGQGEYNEQFF. CDR3 DNA sequence: TGTGCCAGCAGCTTAGCGCCGGGACAGGGGGAGTACAATGAGCAGTTCTTC. Drawing the rest from reference TRBV7-6 and TRBJ2-1, the complete variable domain is GAGVSQSPRYKVTKRGQDVALRCDPISGHVSLYWYRQALGQGPEFLTYFNYEAQQDKSGLPNDRFSAERPEGSISTLTIQRTEQRDSAMYRCASSLAPGQGEYNEQFFGPGTRLTVL.

The chain couples TRBV11-2 to TRBJ1-5, with TRBD1 matching over 7 bases. CDR3 size: 13 residues. The trim removed 5 bases at V and 4 bases at J, leaving 2 bases unmatched. CDR1 SGHAT and CDR2 FQNNGV come from the germline V gene. The CDR3 DNA reads TGTGCCAGCAGCGGGGACAGAAATCAGCCCCAGCATTTT. This gives the protein CASSGDRNQPQHF.